This TCR beta chain was obtained from a study of PD-1 blockade in classical Hodgkin lymphoma. Germline CDR1 reads SGHTA; CDR2 reads FQGNSA. The V gene end was trimmed by 5 bases and the J gene end by 0 bases; junction bases not matched to a gene: 11. The CDR3 has 18 residues. Libraries were prepared by immunoSEQ multiplex PCR; TCRdb keeps only in-frame clonotypes and omits some of them. The sample has about 44,000 clones; around 64% are singletons. This sample's time point: cycle 4 day 1 (C4D1), after less than 7 weeks of nivolumab. Each of the patients experienced relapse following autologous stem cell transplantation, and their brentuximab vedotin exposure differed.

The receptor was derived from a human donor with classical Hodgkin lymphoma. The chain uses TRBV7-2 and TRBJ2-7; TRBD1 agrees at 12 bases. Sequencing was performed on peripheral blood mononuclear cells (PBMCs), taken before the fourth cycle of nivolumab. The chain's CDR3 is CASSAVPGQGASSYEQYF. The DNA for the CDR3 is TGTGCCAGCAGCGCCGTCCCGGGACAGGGGGCGAGCTCCTACGAGCAGTACTTC.